Listed below are T cell receptor beta chains from one sample, sequenced in a study of shared clonotypes between healthy human individuals. The assay was immunoSEQ multiplex PCR, and TCRdb's table has in-frame clones only and misses some. The repertoire holds some 500,000 clones, approximately 95% seen once, with about 0.064% in the top ten. Sample: naive CD4+ T cells sorted from blood. The receptors derive from a young woman in good health. The CDR3 runs from the conserved cysteine through the conserved F or W. Each record gives: J gene, clone size, D gene, V gene, CDR3 protein, CDR3 DNA. A D gene is named only where the DNA matches it firmly. Clone size, where shown, is once, few, many, or a class for clones that have expanded.

TRBJ2-7 . . TRBV23-1 CASSQTSDWGSSYEQYF TGCGCCAGCAGTCAAACCTCCGACTGGGGAAGCTCCTACGAGCAGTACTTC
TRBJ1-3 once . TRBV19 CASKTVSGNTIYF TGTGCCAGCAAAACAGTATCTGGAAACACCATATATTTT
TRBJ2-1 . . TRBV2 CASVTTFLYNEQFF TGTGCCAGCGTGACTACCTTCCTCTACAATGAGCAGTTCTTC
TRBJ2-3 . . TRBV7-8 CASSLKSQGTDTQYF TGTGCCAGCAGCTTAAAGAGTCAGGGCACAGATACGCAGTATTTT
TRBJ2-1 . . TRBV7-8 CASSSARTYNEQFF TGTGCCAGCAGCTCAGCTCGGACCTACAATGAGCAGTTCTTC
TRBJ2-5 . TRBD2 TRBV18 CASSPLGGETQYF TGTGCCAGCTCACCACTCGGGGGGGAGACCCAGTACTTC
TRBJ2-7 . TRBD2 TRBV28 CASSRLAGGKSSYEQYF TGTGCCAGCAGTAGACTAGCGGGAGGTAAAAGCTCCTACGAGCAGTACTTC
TRBJ1-1 . . TRBV27 CASQSGGPRTEAFF TGTGCCAGTCAGTCGGGGGGCCCCCGCACTGAAGCTTTCTTT
TRBJ2-7 . TRBD2 TRBV6-1 CASSPGGGVSDEQYF TGTGCCAGCAGCCCGGGAGGCGGAGTCTCCGACGAGCAGTACTTC
TRBJ1-1 . . TRBV9 CASSVGGMNTEAFF TGTGCCAGCAGCGTTGGAGGAATGAACACTGAAGCTTTCTTT
TRBJ2-1 . TRBD2 TRBV28 CASSLIPLRLAETYNEQFF TGTGCCAGCAGTTTAATCCCCCTCAGACTAGCAGAGACATACAATGAGCAGTTCTTC
TRBJ1-1 . . TRBV19 CASSILGLNTEAFF TGTGCCAGTAGTATTCTAGGTTTGAACACTGAAGCTTTCTTT
TRBJ1-2 once TRBD1 TRBV28 CATEGGQGVFLYGYTF TGTGCCACCGAGGGGGGACAGGGGGTTTTCCTCTATGGCTACACCTTC
TRBJ2-1 . TRBD2 TRBV6-5 CASSRERDSYNEQFF TGTGCCAGCAGCCGAGAGCGGGACTCCTACAATGAGCAGTTCTTC
TRBJ2-3 once . TRBV21-1 CASSKVFQREGPDTQYF TGTGCCAGCAGCAAAGTTTTCCAGCGGGAGGGCCCAGATACGCAGTATTTT
TRBJ1-2 . . TRBV11-2 CASSLGVAAYYGYTF TGTGCCAGCAGCTTAGGAGTCGCGGCTTACTATGGCTACACCTTC
TRBJ2-2 . TRBD2 TRBV9 CASSPGLAGIFANTGELFF TGTGCCAGCAGCCCCGGACTAGCGGGGATATTCGCGAACACCGGGGAGCTGTTTTTT
TRBJ1-1 . TRBD1 TRBV28 CASSLNVLVAGGEAFF TGTGCCAGCAGTTTAAATGTCTTGGTGGCAGGGGGTGAAGCTTTCTTT
TRBJ2-1 . TRBD2 TRBV11-3 CASSLDHGRKEQFF TGTGCCAGCAGCTTAGATCACGGGAGGAAGGAGCAGTTCTTC
TRBJ2-3 . TRBD2 TRBV9 CASSGTSGRWKGTDTQYF TGTGCCAGCAGCGGAACTAGCGGGAGATGGAAAGGCACAGATACGCAGTATTTT
TRBJ1-1 few . TRBV27 CASSPLNRVGTEAFF TGTGCCAGCAGTCCCTTAAACAGGGTCGGGACTGAAGCTTTCTTT
TRBJ2-7 . . TRBV28 CASIPGMSSYEQYF TGTGCCAGCATCCCAGGGATGAGCTCCTACGAGCAGTACTTC
TRBJ2-1 few TRBD2 TRBV4-1 CASSPPGLANEQFF TGCGCCAGCAGCCCTCCGGGACTAGCGAATGAGCAGTTCTTC
TRBJ2-4 . TRBD2 TRBV28 CASSLSGSRDIQYF TGTGCCAGCAGTCTTAGCGGGAGTAGGGACATTCAGTACTTC
TRBJ2-2 . TRBD1 TRBV30 CAWRGGTGSTGELFF TGTGCCTGGAGGGGCGGGACAGGGTCTACCGGGGAGCTGTTTTTT
TRBJ2-4 . TRBD1 TRBV13 CASRDRRAKNIQYF TGTGCCAGCAGGGACAGGCGGGCCAAAAACATTCAGTACTTC
TRBJ2-7 . . TRBV18 CASSPEGLYEQYF TGTGCCAGCTCACCCGAAGGATTATACGAGCAGTACTTC
TRBJ2-7 . . TRBV5-1 CASSTGLRLEQYF TGCGCCAGCAGCACGGGCCTGCGGCTCGAGCAGTACTTC
TRBJ2-7 once . TRBV12-2 CASRLVARGRRLAGGNYEQYF TGTGCAAGTCGCTTAGTGGCGAGGGGTAGGCGACTAGCGGGAGGAAACTACGAGCAGTACTTC
TRBJ2-3 . TRBD2 TRBV11-2 CASSFSTSGSMSDTQYF TGTGCCAGCAGCTTCTCCACTAGCGGGAGTATGTCAGATACGCAGTATTTT
TRBJ2-2 . . TRBV18 CASSPSRGASNTGELFF TGTGCCAGCTCACCGAGCCGCGGCGCGTCGAACACCGGGGAGCTGTTTTTT
TRBJ1-2 . . TRBV6-5 CASSYSITGNYGYTF TGTGCCAGCAGTTACTCGATAACAGGGAACTATGGCTACACCTTC
TRBJ2-1 . TRBD1 TRBV19 CASSIQGTEFF TGTGCCAGTAGTATACAGGGGACAGAGTTCTTC
TRBJ1-3 . . TRBV29-1 CSVRENFGNTIYF TGCAGCGTTCGAGAGAACTTCGGAAACACCATATATTTT
TRBJ2-2 . . TRBV7-9 CASSSRLGGNTGELFF TGTGCCAGCAGCTCCCGCCTCGGGGGGAACACCGGGGAGCTGTTTTTT
TRBJ2-1 . TRBD2 TRBV14 CASSQVSGSRVSEQFF TGTGCCAGCAGCCAAGTTAGCGGGAGTCGAGTCAGTGAGCAGTTCTTC
TRBJ2-7 . . TRBV6-6 CASSYEGGPGEQYF TGTGCCAGCAGTTACGAGGGGGGACCGGGGGAGCAGTACTTC
TRBJ2-4 . TRBD1 TRBV9 CASSVGTGGLGAKNIQYF TGTGCCAGCAGCGTGGGGACAGGGGGGTTAGGGGCCAAAAACATTCAGTACTTC
TRBJ2-3 . TRBD2 TRBV5-1 CASSLVSGRVEDTQYF TGCGCCAGCAGCTTGGTCAGCGGGAGGGTTGAAGATACGCAGTATTTT
TRBJ1-1 . . TRBV19 CASSLIGGTEAFF TGTGCCAGTAGTCTGATCGGCGGCACTGAAGCTTTCTTT
TRBJ1-3 . . TRBV10-2 CASGTGGLNSGNTIYF TGCGCCAGCGGTACGGGAGGGTTGAACTCTGGAAACACCATATATTTT
TRBJ2-1 once . TRBV28 CASTSVPTIYNEQFF TGTGCCAGCACTTCCGTCCCCACTATCTACAATGAGCAGTTCTTC
TRBJ2-1 once TRBD2 TRBV7-9 CASSRTSGVYNEQFF TGTGCCAGCAGCCGTACTAGCGGAGTCTACAATGAGCAGTTCTTC
TRBJ2-2 . . TRBV27 CASSSYTGELFF TGTGCCAGCAGTTCCTACACCGGGGAGCTGTTTTTT
TRBJ2-7 . . TRBV11-2 CASSLAGAVYEQYF TGTGCCAGCAGCTTAGCGGGGGCAGTCTACGAGCAGTACTTC
TRBJ2-3 . TRBD2 TRBV5-1 CASSLGVAGLPDTQYF TGCGCCAGCAGCTTGGGGGTAGCGGGATTACCAGATACGCAGTATTTT
TRBJ2-1 . . TRBV2 CASNGGRSYNEQFF TGTGCCAGCAATGGCGGGCGCTCCTACAATGAGCAGTTCTTC
TRBJ2-1 once TRBD2 TRBV27 CASSRTSANNEQFF TGTGCCAGTTCCCGGACTAGCGCCAACAATGAGCAGTTCTTC
TRBJ1-5 once . TRBV2 CASSTGHGNQPQHF TGTGCCAGCAGTACCGGGCACGGCAATCAGCCCCAGCATTTT
TRBJ1-5 . . TRBV28 CASSLQGPNQPQHF TGTGCCAGCAGTTTACAGGGGCCGAATCAGCCCCAGCATTTT
TRBJ2-1 . TRBD2 TRBV27 CASSFRVTSVGRDEQFF TGTGCCAGCAGTTTCCGCGTCACTAGCGTCGGCAGAGATGAGCAGTTCTTC
TRBJ1-5 once TRBD1 TRBV28 CASSLHRGGSNQPQHF TGTGCCAGCAGTTTACACAGGGGTGGGAGCAATCAGCCCCAGCATTTT
TRBJ2-7 . TRBD2 TRBV10-2 CASRGLAGALEQYF TGCGCCAGCAGGGGACTAGCGGGAGCATTGGAGCAGTACTTC
TRBJ1-5 . TRBD1 TRBV9 CASSTGWDTGGGQPQHF TGTGCCAGCAGCACCGGTTGGGATACAGGGGGAGGTCAGCCCCAGCATTTT
TRBJ2-3 . . TRBV6-6 CASQRDSRISTDTQYF TGTGCCAGTCAAAGGGACTCCCGAATCAGCACAGATACGCAGTATTTT
TRBJ2-2 . . TRBV5-1 CASSLPQGKILGTGELFF TGCGCCAGCAGCTTGCCACAGGGCAAAATTCTTGGCACCGGGGAGCTGTTTTTT